The source of this T cell receptor beta chain is a study of cytotoxic CD8 clonotypes in ibrutinib-treated CLL (dated by TCRdb to about 2021). Describing the broader study: The cohort was composed of ten to eleven relapsed/refractory and 15 treatment-naive patients; IGHV unmutated status was identified in approximately 18 patients. Responses were partial in some 24 patients and complete in 2; after median approximately 69 months follow-up, about 14 stayed in remission and roughly twelve progressed. Samples at response were collected after a median of 12 months of treatment, with a range of about 6 to 40 months. An average of 255,043 productive templates and about 100,000 productive rearrangements was obtained per sample. Longitudinal samples were obtainable from about 30% of the 86 participants in the trial. Cryopreserved peripheral blood mononuclear cells were obtained prior to treatment, at the time of response, and at either disease progression or sustained remission. Patients were still on ibrutinib when every remission and progressive disease sample was collected.

A MiSeq instrument was used for deep resolution sequencing, which targeted depths ranging from 1 in 1 million up to 1 in 200,000 T cells, with coverage averaging 10x for each clonotype. TCR beta libraries were generated with the immunoSEQ hsTCRB Kit. For the original study's pipeline: ImmunoSEQ Data Assistant and ImmunoSEQ Analyzer were used for data analysis, and V, D and J genes were assigned according to IMGT definitions. Clonality, with values ranging from 0 to 1, was calculated as one minus the normalized Shannon entropy of productive rearrangement frequencies. Only overrepresented clonotypes making up at least 0.05% of the repertoire of each patient were included in the public clonotype analysis. Repertoires from around 13 age-matched healthy donors in immuneACCESS were used as clonality controls. What TCRdb holds here is the immuneACCESS table cut down to in-frame rearrangements. Part of the clones is not present; checked against another copy, under half of the missing clones reflect an unresolved V gene, and the others are unexplained. V and J calls plus clone size are reproduced from that table; the DNA served to infer D and trimming. In all, the sample holds about 76,000 clones, and roughly 83% of those were seen once. 38% of the sample is held by the ten biggest clonotypes.

From cysteine to phenylalanine, the CDR3 is 15 amino acids long. Only the CDR3 DNA is retained, 45 bases long and in frame from the first base. Clipping removes 1 base from V and 0 bases from J, with 2 as the unmatched junction base count. From a lookup of the germline V gene (reference sequence), CDR1 and CDR2 are SEHNR and FQNEAQ. The study at large found these results: Baseline clonality exceeded that of age-matched healthy donors and correlated strongly with circulating CD8+ T-cell counts. Lymph node repertoires were not examined, and the timing of sampling was not matched between patients in sustained remission and those whose disease progressed. Public clonotypes were rare and either contracted or stayed stable during treatment, and the rise in clonality at ibrutinib response reflected the expansion of private clonotypes. Clonality increased at ibrutinib response, stayed stable in sustained remission, and fell back toward baseline at progression.

Details on this clone: Its binding antigen is unknown. No base quality information exists; no much larger clone differs at one position. The same CDR3 also results from other DNA sequences found in this sample.

The time point label corresponds to: around 25 months on ibrutinib. For TCR beta library preparation, about 2.2 micrograms of genomic DNA were extracted from the cryopreserved PBMCs. Longitudinal blood samples from CLL patients receiving ibrutinib monotherapy were subjected to high-throughput TCR beta sequencing. The patients took part in an open-label, single-center phase 2 trial of ibrutinib monotherapy. The sequence derives from a human donor with chronic lymphocytic leukemia. Sequencing was performed on PBMCs, taken after 24 months of ibrutinib treatment. This sequence uses TRBV7-9 and TRBJ1-1; 7 central bases correspond to TRBD1. For the CDR3, the sequence is CASSLVQGVNTEAFF. The nucleotide sequence reads as follows: TGTGCCAGCAGCTTAGTGCAGGGGGTGAACACTGAAGCTTTCTTT. The full variable domain, with segments outside the CDR3 supplied by the reference TRBV7-9 and TRBJ1-1 proteins, appears as DTGVSQNPRHKITKRGQNVTFRCDPISEHNRLYWYRQTLGQGPEFLTYFQNEAQLEKSRLLSDRFSAERPKGSFSTLEIQRTEQGDSAMYLCASSLVQGVNTEAFFGQGTRLTVV.